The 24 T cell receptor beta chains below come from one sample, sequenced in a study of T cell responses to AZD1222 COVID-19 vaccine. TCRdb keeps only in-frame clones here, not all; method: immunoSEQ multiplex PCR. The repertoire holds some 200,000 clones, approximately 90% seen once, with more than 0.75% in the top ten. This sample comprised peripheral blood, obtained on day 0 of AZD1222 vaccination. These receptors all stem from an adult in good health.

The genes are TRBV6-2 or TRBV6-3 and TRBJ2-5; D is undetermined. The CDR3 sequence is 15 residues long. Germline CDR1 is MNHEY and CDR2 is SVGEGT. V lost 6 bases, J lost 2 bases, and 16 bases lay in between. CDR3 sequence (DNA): TGTGCCAGCAGCCTCCCTCGCTTGACACAAGAGACCCAGTACTTC. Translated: CASSLPRLTQETQYF.

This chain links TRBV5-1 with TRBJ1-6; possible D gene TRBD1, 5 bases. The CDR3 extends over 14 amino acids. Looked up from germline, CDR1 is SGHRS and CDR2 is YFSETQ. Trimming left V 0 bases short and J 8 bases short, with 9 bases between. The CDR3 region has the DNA TGCGCCAGCAGCTTGGCCCCCAGGGATTCACCCCTCCACTTT. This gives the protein CASSLAPRDSPLHF.

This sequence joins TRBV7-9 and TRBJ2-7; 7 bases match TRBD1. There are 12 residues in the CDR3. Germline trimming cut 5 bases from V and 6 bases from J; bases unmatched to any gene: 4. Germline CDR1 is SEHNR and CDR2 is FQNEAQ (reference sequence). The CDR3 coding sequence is TGTGCCAGCAGCCTCCAGGGGGTCGAGCAGTACTTC. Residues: CASSLQGVEQYF. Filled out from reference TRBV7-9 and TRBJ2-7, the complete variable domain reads DTGVSQNPRHKITKRGQNVTFRCDPISEHNRLYWYRQTLGQGPEFLTYFQNEAQLEKSRLLSDRFSAERPKGSFSTLEIQRTEQGDSAMYLCASSLQGVEQYFGPGTRLTVT.

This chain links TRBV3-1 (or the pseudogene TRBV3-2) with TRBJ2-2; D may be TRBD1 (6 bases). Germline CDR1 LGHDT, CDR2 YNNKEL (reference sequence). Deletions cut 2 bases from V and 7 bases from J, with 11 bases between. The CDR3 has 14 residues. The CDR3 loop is CASSQRTVFGELFF. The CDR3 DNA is TGTGCCAGCAGCCAAAGGACAGTGTTCGGGGAGCTGTTTTTT.

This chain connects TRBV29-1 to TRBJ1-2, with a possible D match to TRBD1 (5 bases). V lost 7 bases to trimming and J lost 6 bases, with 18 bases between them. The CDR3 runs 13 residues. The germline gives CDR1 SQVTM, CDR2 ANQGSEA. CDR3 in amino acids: CSAGTGGYNGYTF. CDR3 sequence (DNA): TGCAGCGCGGGGACGGGAGGGTATAATGGCTACACCTTC.

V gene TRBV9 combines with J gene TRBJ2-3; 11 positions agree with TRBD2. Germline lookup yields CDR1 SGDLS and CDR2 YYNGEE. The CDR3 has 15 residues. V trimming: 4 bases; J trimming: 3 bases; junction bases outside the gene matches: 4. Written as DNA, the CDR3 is TGTGCCAGCAGCCCCTGGACTAGCGGGACAGATACGCAGTATTTT. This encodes CASSPWTSGTDTQYF.

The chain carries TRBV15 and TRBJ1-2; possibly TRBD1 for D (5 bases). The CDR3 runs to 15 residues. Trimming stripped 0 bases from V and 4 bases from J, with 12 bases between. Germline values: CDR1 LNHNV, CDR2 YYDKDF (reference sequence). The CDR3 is CATSRDRGDRYGYTF. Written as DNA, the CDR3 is TGTGCCACCAGCAGAGATAGGGGTGATCGCTATGGCTACACCTTC. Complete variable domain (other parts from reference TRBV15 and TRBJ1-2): DAMVIQNPRYQVTQFGKPVTLSCSQTLNHNVMYWYQQKSSQAPKLLFHYYDKDFNNEADTPDNFQSRRPNTSFCFLDIRSPGLGDTAMYLCATSRDRGDRYGYTFGSGTRLTVV.

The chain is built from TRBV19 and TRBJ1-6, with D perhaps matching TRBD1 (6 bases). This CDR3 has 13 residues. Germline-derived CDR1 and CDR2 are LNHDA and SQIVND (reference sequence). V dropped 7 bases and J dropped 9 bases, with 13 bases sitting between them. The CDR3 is CASTTQGSSPLHF. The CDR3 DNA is TGTGCCAGTACTACGCAGGGGAGTTCACCCCTCCACTTT. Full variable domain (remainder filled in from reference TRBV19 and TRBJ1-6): DGGITQSPKYLFRKEGQNVTLSCEQNLNHDAMYWYRQDPGQGLRLIYYSQIVNDFQKGDIAEGYSVSREKKESFPLTVTSAQKNPTAFYLCASTTQGSSPLHFGNGTRLTVT.

The CDR3 coding sequence is TGTGCCAGCAGGAGGGGGACAGGGACCTACGAGCAGTACTTC. This sequence encodes CASRRGTGTYEQYF. V gene TRBV27 combines with J gene TRBJ2-7; 9 nucleotides align to TRBD1. Germline V gene lookup returns CDR1 MNHEY and CDR2 SMNVEV (reference sequence). The CDR3 is 14 residues long. V was clipped by 6 bases and J by 2 bases; unmatched bases: 5.

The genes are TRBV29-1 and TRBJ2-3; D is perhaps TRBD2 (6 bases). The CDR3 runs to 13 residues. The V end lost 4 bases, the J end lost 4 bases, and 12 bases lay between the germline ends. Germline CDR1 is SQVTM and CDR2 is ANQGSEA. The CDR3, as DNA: TGCAGCGTTGCCGGAGGGGCTTCAGATACGCAGTATTTT. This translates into CSVAGGASDTQYF.

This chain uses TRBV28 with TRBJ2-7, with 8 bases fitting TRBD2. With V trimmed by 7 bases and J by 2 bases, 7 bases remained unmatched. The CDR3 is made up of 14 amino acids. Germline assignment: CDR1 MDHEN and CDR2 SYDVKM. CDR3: CASTRTGGAYEQYF. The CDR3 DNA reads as TGTGCCAGCACCCGAACGGGAGGGGCCTACGAGCAGTACTTC.

For the CDR3, the DNA is TGTGCCACCAGGGGGACTAGCGGGGCAGATACGCAGTATTTT. As protein: CATRGTSGADTQYF. The chain uses TRBV24-1 and TRBJ2-3; 13 nucleotides agree with TRBD2. CDR3 size: 14 residues. The J segment lost 4 bases and the V segment lost 7 bases, leaving 1 base of the junction unmatched. Germline lookup yields CDR1 KGHDR and CDR2 SFDVKD.

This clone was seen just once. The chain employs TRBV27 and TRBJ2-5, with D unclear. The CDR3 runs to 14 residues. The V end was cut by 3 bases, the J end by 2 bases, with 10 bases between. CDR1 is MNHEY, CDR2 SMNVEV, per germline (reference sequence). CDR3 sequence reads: CASSFSFGQETQYF. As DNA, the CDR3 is TGTGCCAGCAGTTTTTCCTTCGGTCAAGAGACCCAGTACTTC.

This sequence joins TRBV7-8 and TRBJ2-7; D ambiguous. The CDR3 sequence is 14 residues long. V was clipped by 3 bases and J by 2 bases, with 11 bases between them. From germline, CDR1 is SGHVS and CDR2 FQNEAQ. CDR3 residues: CASSFHELTYEQYF. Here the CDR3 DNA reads TGTGCCAGCAGCTTCCACGAACTTACCTACGAGCAGTACTTC. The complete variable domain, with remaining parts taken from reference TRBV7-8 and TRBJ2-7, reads GAGVSQSPRYKVAKRGQDVALRCDPISGHVSLFWYQQALGQGPEFLTYFQNEAQLDKSGLPSDRFFAERPEGSVSTLKIQRTQQEDSAVYLCASSFHELTYEQYFGPGTRLTVT.

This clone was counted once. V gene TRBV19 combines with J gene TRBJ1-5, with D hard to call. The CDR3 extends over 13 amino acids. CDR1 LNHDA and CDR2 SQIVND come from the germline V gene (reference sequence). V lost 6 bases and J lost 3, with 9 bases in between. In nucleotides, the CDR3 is TGTGCCAGTAGAGACGGGAACAATCAGCCCCAGCATTTT. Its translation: CASRDGNNQPQHF.

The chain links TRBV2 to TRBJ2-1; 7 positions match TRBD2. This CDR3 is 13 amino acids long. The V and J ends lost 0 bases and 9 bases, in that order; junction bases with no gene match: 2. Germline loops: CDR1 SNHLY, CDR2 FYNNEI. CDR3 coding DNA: TGTGCCAGCAGTGAAGCCTCGGGGGGTGAGCAGTTCTTC. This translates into CASSEASGGEQFF. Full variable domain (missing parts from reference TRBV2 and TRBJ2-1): EPEVTQTPSHQVTQMGQEVILRCVPISNHLYFYWYRQILGQKVEFLVSFYNNEISEKSEIFDDQFSVERPDGSNFTLKIRSTKLEDSAMYFCASSEASGGEQFFGPGTRLTVL.

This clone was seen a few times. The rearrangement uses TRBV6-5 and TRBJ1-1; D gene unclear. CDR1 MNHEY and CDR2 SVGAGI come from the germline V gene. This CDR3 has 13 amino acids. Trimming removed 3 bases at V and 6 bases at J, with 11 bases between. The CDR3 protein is CASSYGLMAEAFF. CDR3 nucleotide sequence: TGTGCCAGCAGTTATGGACTTATGGCTGAAGCTTTCTTT.

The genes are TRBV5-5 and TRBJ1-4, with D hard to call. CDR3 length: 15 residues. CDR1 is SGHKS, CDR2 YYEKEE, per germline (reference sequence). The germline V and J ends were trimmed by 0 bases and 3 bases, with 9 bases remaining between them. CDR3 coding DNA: TGTGCCAGCAGCTTGGCGGGATTTGCTAATGAAAAACTGTTTTTT. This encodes CASSLAGFANEKLFF.

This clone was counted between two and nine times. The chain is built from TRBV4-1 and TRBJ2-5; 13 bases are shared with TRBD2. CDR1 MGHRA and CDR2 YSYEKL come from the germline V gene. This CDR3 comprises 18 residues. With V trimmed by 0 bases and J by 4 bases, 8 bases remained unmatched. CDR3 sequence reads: CASSQEGGLAGVGETQYF. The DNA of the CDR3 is TGCGCCAGCAGCCAAGAAGGTGGACTAGCGGGAGTCGGAGAGACCCAGTACTTC.

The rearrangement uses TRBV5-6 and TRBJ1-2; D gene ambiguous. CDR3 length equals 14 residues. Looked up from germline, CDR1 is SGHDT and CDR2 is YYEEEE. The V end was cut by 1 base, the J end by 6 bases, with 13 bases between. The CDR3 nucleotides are TGTGCCAGCAGCTTGTACCGACACTCCGATGGCTACACCTTC. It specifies CASSLYRHSDGYTF.

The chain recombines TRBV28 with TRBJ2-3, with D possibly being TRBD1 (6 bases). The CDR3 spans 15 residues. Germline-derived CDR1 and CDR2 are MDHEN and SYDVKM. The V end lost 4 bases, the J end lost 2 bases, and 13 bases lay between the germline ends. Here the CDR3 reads CASSSRTGYTDTQYF. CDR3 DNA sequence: TGTGCCAGCAGTTCACGAACAGGGTACACAGATACGCAGTATTTT.

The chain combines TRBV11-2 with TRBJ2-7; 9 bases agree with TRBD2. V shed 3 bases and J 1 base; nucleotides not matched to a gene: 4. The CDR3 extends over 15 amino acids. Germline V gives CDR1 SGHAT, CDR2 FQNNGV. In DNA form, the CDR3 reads TGTGCCAGCAGCTTCGGAGCGGGGGGTTCCTACGAGCAGTACTTC. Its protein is CASSFGAGGSYEQYF.

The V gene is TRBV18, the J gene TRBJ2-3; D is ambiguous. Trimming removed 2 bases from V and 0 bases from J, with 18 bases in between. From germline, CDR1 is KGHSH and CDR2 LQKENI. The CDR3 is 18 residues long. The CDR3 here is CASSPLGKGMRSTDTQYF. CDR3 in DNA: TGTGCCAGCTCACCATTAGGGAAGGGCATGCGTAGCACAGATACGCAGTATTTT.

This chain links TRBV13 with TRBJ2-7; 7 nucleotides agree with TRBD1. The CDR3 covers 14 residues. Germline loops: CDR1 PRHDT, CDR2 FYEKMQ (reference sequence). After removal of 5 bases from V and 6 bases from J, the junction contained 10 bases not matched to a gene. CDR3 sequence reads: CASSQGVRETEQYF. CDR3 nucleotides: TGTGCCAGCAGCCAGGGGGTTAGGGAGACCGAGCAGTACTTC. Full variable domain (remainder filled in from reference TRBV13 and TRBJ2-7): AAGVIQSPRHLIKEKRETATLKCYPIPRHDTVYWYQQGPGQDPQFLISFYEKMQSDKGSIPDRFSAQQFSDYHSELNMSSLELGDSALYFCASSQGVRETEQYFGPGTRLTVT.